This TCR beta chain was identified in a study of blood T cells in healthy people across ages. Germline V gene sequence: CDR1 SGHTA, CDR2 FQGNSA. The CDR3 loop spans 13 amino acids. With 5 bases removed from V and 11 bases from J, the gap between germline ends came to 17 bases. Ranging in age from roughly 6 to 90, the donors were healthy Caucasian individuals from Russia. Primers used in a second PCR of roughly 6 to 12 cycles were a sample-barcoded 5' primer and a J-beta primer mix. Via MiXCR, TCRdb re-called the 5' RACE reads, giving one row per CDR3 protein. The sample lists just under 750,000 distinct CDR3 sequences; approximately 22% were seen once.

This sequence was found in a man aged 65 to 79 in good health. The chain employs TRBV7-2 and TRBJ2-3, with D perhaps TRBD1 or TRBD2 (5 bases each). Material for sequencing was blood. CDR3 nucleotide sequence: TGTGCCAGCAGCACCCAACCGGGACGCGGGCAGTATTTT. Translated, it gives CASSTQPGRGQYF.